These T cell receptor beta chains were read from a single sample in a study of T cells in Graves' hyperthyroidism and ophthalmopathy. TCRdb reprocessed the multiplex PCR reads via MiXCR and lists one record per CDR3 protein. The data hold around 690,000 distinct CDR3 sequences, with less than 25% observed a single time. The source material was blood. The receptor set was obtained from a man aged 30 to 45 with Graves' ophthalmopathy. The CDR3 runs from the conserved cysteine through the conserved F or W. Fields, in order: V gene, J gene, clone size, D gene, CDR3 protein, CDR3 DNA. A D gene is named only where the DNA matches it firmly. Size is stated for part of the rows, as once, few or many counts, or as a class when the clone is expanded.

TRBV2	TRBJ2-3	.	TRBD2	CASSEVGAGRTDTQYF	TGTGCCAGCAGTGAAGTCGGAGCGGGACGCACAGATACGCAGTATTTT
TRBV20-1	TRBJ2-2	.	TRBD2	CSARALAGGNTGELFF	TGCAGTGCTAGAGCACTAGCGGGAGGGAACACCGGGGAGCTGTTTTTT
TRBV30	TRBJ1-6	many	.	CAWSVTGSPLHF	TGTGCCTGGAGTGTGACAGGTTCACCCCTCCACTTT
TRBV7-9	TRBJ2-7	few	.	CASSSRKGAVGSETYEQYF	TGTGCCAGCAGCTCTCGTAAAGGTGCCGTTGGTAGCGAAACCTACGAGCAGTACTTC
TRBV20-1	TRBJ1-4	.	.	CSAHSAQGNEKLFF	TGCAGTGCTCATTCGGCGCAGGGCAATGAAAAACTGTTTTTT
TRBV7-8	TRBJ1-6	many	.	CASSPEAAGDSPLHF	TGTGCCAGCAGCCCAGAGGCGGCAGGGGATTCACCCCTCCACTTT
TRBV20-1	TRBJ2-3	.	.	CSASGRDTQYF	TGCAGTGCTAGCGGTCGAGATACGCAGTATTTT
TRBV27	TRBJ1-5	many	TRBD1	CASSLYWTGGDWSNQPQHF	TGTGCCAGCAGTTTATATTGGACAGGGGGCGATTGGAGCAATCAGCCCCAGCATTTT
TRBV6-1	TRBJ1-1	.	.	CASRLYEVNTEAFF	TGTGCCAGCAGGCTATACGAGGTGAACACTGAAGCTTTCTTT
TRBV7-9	TRBJ1-1	.	.	CASSSRERNTEAFF	TGTGCCAGCAGCAGCCGGGAAAGGAACACTGAAGCTTTCTTT
TRBV15	TRBJ2-1	few	.	CATSRDRGSFFEQFF	TGTGCCACCAGCAGAGACCGGGGTAGTTTTTTTGAGCAGTTCTTC
TRBV28	TRBJ1-6	few	.	CASSVQGGTLHF	TGTGCCAGCAGTGTACAGGGAGGAACCCTCCACTTT
TRBV6-1	TRBJ2-1	.	.	CACTLWGDISNEQFF	TGTGCCTGCACCCTCTGGGGGGATATCAGCAATGAGCAGTTCTTC
TRBV2	TRBJ2-5	many	TRBD2	CASTERPLAGRETQYF	TGTGCCAGCACCGAAAGGCCACTAGCGGGAAGAGAGACCCAGTACTTC
TRBV19	TRBJ1-5	.	.	CASSIFSAGGGNQPQHF	TGTGCCAGTAGTATATTTTCGGCGGGGGGCGGCAATCAGCCCCAGCATTTT
TRBV20-1	TRBJ1-6	few	.	CSARPPYNSPLHF	TGCAGTGCTAGACCGCCTTATAATTCACCCCTCCACTTT
TRBV5-5	TRBJ2-5	.	TRBD1	CASSDGTAYQETQYF	TGTGCCAGCAGCGATGGGACAGCGTACCAAGAGACCCAGTACTTC
TRBV14	TRBJ2-7	few	.	CASSQLSGMSEQYF	TGTGCCAGCAGCCAACTATCGGGGATGAGCGAGCAGTACTTC
TRBV10-3	TRBJ2-7	few	.	CAISESVDKYYEQYF	TGTGCCATCAGTGAGAGTGTGGACAAATATTACGAGCAGTACTTC
TRBV20-1	TRBJ2-3	few	.	CSASGSGSDTQYF	TGCAGTGCTAGCGGGTCCGGATCAGATACGCAGTATTTT
TRBV5-1	TRBJ1-1	many	.	CASSLSGTSYTEAFF	TGCGCCAGCAGCTTATCCGGGACCTCCTACACTGAAGCTTTCTTT
TRBV20-1	TRBJ2-4	.	.	CSARGVKNIQYF	TGCAGTGCTAGGGGGGTCAAAAACATTCAGTACTTC
TRBV5-5	TRBJ2-3	.	.	CASSLYGRADTQYF	TGTGCCAGCAGCTTATACGGGAGAGCAGATACGCAGTATTTT
TRBV18	TRBJ2-5	.	.	CASSPNPQETQYF	TGTGCCAGCTCACCAAATCCGCAGGAGACCCAGTACTTC
TRBV10-1	TRBJ2-3	.	TRBD2	CARRTSGSSDTQYF	TGCGCCAGAAGAACTAGCGGGAGTTCAGATACGCAGTATTTT
TRBV10-3	TRBJ1-1	.	.	CAISDRGSTEAFF	TGTGCCATCAGTGATAGGGGGAGCACTGAAGCTTTCTTT
TRBV28	TRBJ2-1	.	TRBD2	CASSLGARLAGVVNEQFF	TGTGCCAGCAGTTTAGGGGCACGGCTAGCGGGAGTTGTCAATGAGCAGTTCTTC
TRBV3-1	TRBJ1-2	.	.	CASSTARPNYGYTF	TGTGCCAGCTCTACGGCCAGGCCCAACTATGGCTACACCTTC
TRBV4-1	TRBJ1-1	few	.	CASSQDRYTEAFF	TGCGCCAGCAGCCAAGACAGGTACACTGAAGCTTTCTTT
TRBV11-2	TRBJ2-1	many	TRBD2	CASSLHSRTSVNEQFF	TGTGCCAGCAGCCTGCATTCAAGGACTAGCGTCAATGAGCAGTTCTTC
TRBV2	TRBJ1-4	many	.	CASNVAGDRNEKLFF	TGTGCCAGCAATGTGGCAGGAGATCGGAATGAAAAACTGTTTTTT
TRBV6-1	TRBJ2-4	few	.	CASSVDMRPKNIQYF	TGTGCCAGCAGTGTAGACATGCGGCCCAAAAACATTCAGTACTTC
TRBV25-1	TRBJ2-1	.	TRBD1	CASSVPGQGLNEQFF	TGTGCCAGCAGTGTTCCGGGACAGGGGTTAAATGAGCAGTTCTTC
TRBV27	TRBJ2-4	.	.	CASSLSPDRTKNIQYF	TGTGCCAGCAGTTTATCCCCGGACAGAACCAAAAACATTCAGTACTTC
TRBV18	TRBJ2-5	many	TRBD2	CASSPREGQETQYF	TGTGCCAGCTCACCGCGGGAGGGCCAAGAGACCCAGTACTTC
TRBV12-3/TRBV12-4	TRBJ1-5	.	.	CASSPESGQPQHF	TGTGCCAGCAGTCCAGAATCGGGACAGCCCCAGCATTTT
TRBV6-1	TRBJ2-3	few	.	CASRYGADTQYF	TGTGCCAGCAGGTATGGAGCAGATACGCAGTATTTT